The entry that follows covers one T cell receptor (beta chain) sequence. Its target antigen remains unknown. The sample holds no much larger clone one base away, and base qualities are not on file. Reading the germline V gene gives CDR1 SGHAT and CDR2 FQNNGV. Trimming takes 0 bases from V and 2 bases from J, and the germline ends sit 9 bases apart. The CDR3, from cysteine to phenylalanine, totals 15 residues. Here the CDR3 DNA is all that survives: 45 bases in frame from base 1. The sample is drawn from a study of OX40 agonist ivuxolimab in advanced cancers. Study-level background: Ivuxolimab was an agonistic, fully human IgG2 monoclonal antibody directed against OX40 (CD134), a costimulatory receptor. Intravenous ivuxolimab was administered to patients every 2 weeks at six dose levels: 0.01, 0.1, 0.3, 1.5, 3 and 10 mg/kg. Among the approximately 50 dose-escalation patients, some 20 had hepatocellular carcinoma, approximately 15 melanoma, 9 renal cell carcinoma and 9 head and neck cancer. In the dose-escalation cohort, more than 75% of patients were male, and the mean age was approximately 60 years, with a range of about 23 to 80. Patients were allowed to have had prior anti-PD-1, anti-PD-L1 or anti-CTLA-4 therapy, and approximately 40% of the dose-escalation patients had previously received checkpoint inhibitors. Partial responses occurred in three dose-escalation patients, of whom one had hepatocellular carcinoma and two had cutaneous melanoma. Peripheral TCRbeta sequencing was intended to test whether TCR sequence diversity was altered and clonal T-cell expansion was caused by ivuxolimab. The paper describes the monotherapy dose-escalation part (N = 52 patients) of the phase I trial of ivuxolimab. Overall study outcomes, separate from this receptor: The antigen specificity of the peripheral T cells that underwent clonal expansion was not determined. Clonal expansion of both CD4+ and CD8+ blood T cells was observed from baseline to week 6 at doses 0.1 to 3.0 mg/kg. After ivuxolimab, CD8+ T cells had more expanded clones than CD4+ T cells on average. In the 0.1-3.0 mg/kg groups, partial responders had among the lowest normalized peripheral clonal expansion, particularly in CD8+ T cells. Low levels of normalized T-cell clonal expansion were also seen in some patients who did not respond.

Patients with a history of autoimmune disease or receiving systemic immunosuppression were excluded from the trial. In every dose cohort, peripheral blood was drawn for TCR sequencing at baseline, cycle 4 day 1, and cycle 7 day 1. The samples were taken from a phase I, first-in-human, multicenter, open-label dose-escalation trial of ivuxolimab. Adults with locally advanced or metastatic head and neck squamous cell, hepatocellular, melanoma or renal cell carcinoma were enrolled in the trial. CD4+ and CD8+ T cells were sorted separately from peripheral blood before TCR sequencing. Genomic DNA was extracted from sorted cells for sequencing of the TCRbeta CDR3 region. The immunoSEQ Assay was used for sequencing of TCRbeta CDR3 regions. TCRdb stores this immuneACCESS table with in-frame sequences only. Part of the clones is absent; in the studies checked, under half of the shortfall reflects unresolved V genes, and no reason is known for the rest. The sample contains roughly 67,000 clones, nearly 90% of them found a single time. Roughly 5% of the sample belongs to the ten largest clones.

This TCR came from an adult with an advanced solid tumor such as melanoma, head and neck, liver or kidney cancer. The source material was CD4+ or CD8+ T cells sorted from blood, sampled in a trial of the OX40 agonist ivuxolimab. The chain couples TRBV11-2 to TRBJ2-3; a weak D assignment points to TRBD2 (6 bases agree). CDR3 protein: CASSLEGDSTDTQYF. The DNA sequence reads TGTGCCAGCAGCTTAGAAGGGGACTCCACAGATACGCAGTATTTT. The CDR3 plus the reference TRBV11-2 and TRBJ2-3 genes for the other parts give the full variable domain: EAGVAQSPRYKIIEKRQSVAFWCNPISGHATLYWYQQILGQGPKLLIQFQNNGVVDDSQLPKDRFSAERLKGVDSTLKIQPAKLEDSAVYLCASSLEGDSTDTQYFGPGTRLTVL.